This T cell receptor (beta chain) is from a study of T cell changes during pregnancy in multiple sclerosis (dated by TCRdb to about 2019). Background on the whole study: In women with multiple sclerosis, the researchers looked at how the T cell repertoire shifted as pregnancy progressed.

The cysteine opens and the phenylalanine closes a CDR3 of 15 amino acids. The entry retains the CDR3 DNA only, 45 bases that are in frame from base 1. V sheds 5 bases and J sheds 0 bases, leaving 11 bases between their ends. Taken from the germline V gene, the CDR1 and CDR2 loops are SGHTA and FQGNSA. The library came from the immunoSEQ multiplex PCR assay. Sourced from immuneACCESS, this table was stored by TCRdb with only in-frame sequences that have V and J called. A share of the clones is absent; for the studies checked, an unresolved V gene accounts for under half, and the remainder has no known explanation. The sample contains 66,000 or so clones, about 91% of them found a single time. The top ten clonotypes cover approximately 5.3% of the sample. As for this clone: Which antigen it targets is not known. Base qualities are missing; no much larger clone stands one base away.

The TCR originated in a female donor with multiple sclerosis, enrolled in a pregnancy study. Recombination connected TRBV7-2 to TRBJ1-3; no D gene call is confident. Sequenced here: CD8+ T cells from peripheral blood mononuclear cells, sampled before pregnancy. The CDR3 has the sequence CASSRGLGSGNTIYF. The base sequence is TGTGCCAGCAGCCGTGGACTGGGCTCTGGAAACACCATATATTTT.